The present T cell receptor beta chain was sequenced within a study of T-cell reconstitution after alpha-beta-depleted transplantation in children. This clonotype has just a few counts. A library of TCRbeta sequences, prepared with unique molecular identifiers, was generated. MiXCR was run by TCRdb on the PCR reads, yielding one entry per CDR3 protein. The table has about 500,000 distinct CDR3 sequences, 32% seen once. The receptor comes from a human donor who donated a stem cell graft to a child with aplastic anemia. The source material was PBMCs from the stem cell graft donor, sampled from the stem cell graft.

Here the CDR3 reads CASSQNRGADYGYTF. CDR3 DNA sequence: TGTGCCAGCAGCCAGAACAGGGGTGCGGACTATGGCTACACCTTC. This sequence joins TRBV4-2 and TRBJ1-2; 7 bases map to TRBD1. The germline V gene encodes CDR1 LGHNA and CDR2 YNFKEQ. After removal of 3 bases from V and 3 bases from J, the junction contained 7 bases not matched to a gene. The CDR3 extends over 15 amino acids.